The following is a T cell receptor beta chain sequence with its context. What it recognizes is unknown. Individual cDNA molecules each received unique molecular identifiers attached to them. TCRdb itself ran the 5' RACE reads through MiXCR, one entry per CDR3 protein. The data show about 62,000 distinct CDR3 sequences, more than 9% seen once. V lost 2 bases and J 0 bases, leaving 14 bases between the germline ends. Germline assignment: CDR1 SNHLY and CDR2 FYNNEI. This CDR3 contains 17 residues. This sample stems from a study of early T cells in non-severe SARS-CoV-2 infection. Study-level information: Chains stayed unpaired after sequencing of bulk RNA from unsorted whole blood.

Study results and caveats: VDJdb matches were skewed toward anti-spike CD8 T cell responses.

The J gene is TRBJ1-3, the V gene TRBV2, with D hard to call. The source of this sequence is an adult who was a healthcare worker with PCR-confirmed SARS-CoV-2 infection or an uninfected control (not recorded which). Material: whole blood. As DNA, the CDR3 is TGTGCCAGCAGTGAAATTGGAGCCACCATCTCTGGAAACACCATATATTTT. As protein: CASSEIGATISGNTIYF. Variable domain in full (rest from reference TRBV2 and TRBJ1-3): EPEVTQTPSHQVTQMGQEVILRCVPISNHLYFYWYRQILGQKVEFLVSFYNNEISEKSEIFDDQFSVERPDGSNFTLKIRSTKLEDSAMYFCASSEIGATISGNTIYFGEGSWLTVV.